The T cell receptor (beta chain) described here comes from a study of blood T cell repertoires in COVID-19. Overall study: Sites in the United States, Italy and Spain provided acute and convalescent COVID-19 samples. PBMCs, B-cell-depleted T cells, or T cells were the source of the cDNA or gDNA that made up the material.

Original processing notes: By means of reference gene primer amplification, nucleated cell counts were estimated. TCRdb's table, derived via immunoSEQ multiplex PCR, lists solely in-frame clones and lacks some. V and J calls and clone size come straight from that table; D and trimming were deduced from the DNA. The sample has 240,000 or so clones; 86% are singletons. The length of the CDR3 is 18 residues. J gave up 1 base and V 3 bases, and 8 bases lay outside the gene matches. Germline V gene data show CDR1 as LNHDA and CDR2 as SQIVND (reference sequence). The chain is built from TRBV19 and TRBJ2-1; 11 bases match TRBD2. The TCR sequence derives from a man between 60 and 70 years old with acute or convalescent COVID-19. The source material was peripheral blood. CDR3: CASSIGLAGGISYNEQFF. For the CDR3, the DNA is TGTGCCAGTAGTATCGGGCTAGCGGGGGGCATTTCCTACAATGAGCAGTTCTTC.